These 9 T cell receptor beta chains came from one sample sequenced in a study of cytomegalovirus exposure and HLA in healthy donors (dated by TCRdb to 2017 to 2019). Library construction relied on the immunoSEQ multiplex PCR assay. The source is immuneACCESS, and TCRdb retained only in-frame sequences with V and J called. Part of the clones is not carried over; for the studies checked, unresolved V genes explain less than half of this, and the remainder is unexplained. The sample table shows about 160,000 clones, and more than 75% are seen once. 2.5% to 3.5% of the sample comes from the top ten. Material for sequencing was PBMCs. The receptors were gathered from a man between 18 and 35 years old in good health and CMV-seronegative.

This chain links TRBV10-1 with TRBJ1-2, with D unclear. Germline-derived CDR1 and CDR2 are WNHNN and SYGVQD (reference sequence). The CDR3 length is 12 residues. The V end was cut by 3 bases, the J end by 4 bases, with 6 bases between. This CDR3 reads CASSDWSYGYTF. The DNA of the CDR3 is TGCGCCAGCAGTGATTGGAGCTATGGCTACACCTTC.

The chain links TRBV14 to TRBJ2-3; D is unresolved. The V end was cut by 1 base, the J end by 5 bases, with 16 bases between. Germline loops: CDR1 SGHDN, CDR2 FVKESK. CDR3 length equals 16 residues. As DNA, the CDR3 is TGTGCCAGCAGCCAAGGCAAACTTGGCGGTGGAGATACGCAGTATTTT. Amino acid sequence: CASSQGKLGGGDTQYF.

This sequence joins TRBV6-5 and TRBJ2-5; 7 nucleotides align to TRBD2. With 5 bases clipped from V and 13 bases from J, the junction kept 10 bases outside the gene matches. Looked up from germline, CDR1 is MNHEY and CDR2 is SVGAGI. This CDR3 contains 12 residues. CDR3 nucleotide sequence: TGTGCCAGCAGTCAAACTGGGGCTAGCGGGTACTTC. Residues: CASSQTGASGYF.

This rearrangement joins TRBV6-5 to TRBJ2-2; 10 positions match TRBD1. CDR1 is MNHEY, CDR2 SVGAGI, per germline. The V segment lost 10 bases and the J segment 5 bases; nucleotides outside the gene matches: 4. The CDR3 extends over 13 amino acids. CDR3 region: CATGTGETGELFF. As DNA, the CDR3 is TGTGCCACGGGGACAGGGGAAACCGGGGAGCTGTTTTTT.

The chain employs TRBV27 and TRBJ1-6; TRBD1 matches at 8 bases. From germline, CDR1 is MNHEY and CDR2 SMNVEV (reference sequence). The CDR3 runs 13 residues. J gave up 10 bases and V 5 bases, and 4 bases lay outside the gene matches. The CDR3 DNA is TGTGCCAGCAGTCAGGGGGCTGAGTCACCCCTCCACTTT. Translation gives CASSQGAESPLHF.

Notes on this clone: Just one base apart from a much larger clone, this may be a read error. Different DNA sequences within this sample yield the same CDR3. This chain connects TRBV5-4 to TRBJ1-6; D unresolved. From germline, CDR1 is SGHNT and CDR2 YYREEE (reference sequence). The V end was cut by 5 bases, the J end by 4 bases, with 7 bases between. This CDR3 is 13 amino acids long. CDR3 loop: CASSLQYNSPLHF. CDR3 nucleotide sequence: TGTGCCAGCAGTTTGCAGTATAATTCACCCCTCCACTTT.

The chain uses TRBV11-2 and TRBJ2-7; TRBD2 aligns across 7 bases. The V segment lost 4 bases and the J segment 4 bases; nucleotides outside the gene matches: 13. This CDR3 is built from 16 residues. Germline loops: CDR1 SGHAT, CDR2 FQNNGV. This CDR3 is CASSYRGDRASYEQYF. The CDR3 nucleotides are TGTGCCAGCAGCTACCGGGGGGACCGAGCGAGTTACGAGCAGTACTTC.

The genes are TRBV6-1 and TRBJ2-3, with D uncertain. CDR1 MNHNS and CDR2 SASEGT come from the germline V gene. This CDR3 spans 11 amino acids. V shed 9 bases and J shed 8 bases, with 12 bases lying between them. The CDR3 loop is CASRLAATQYF. The CDR3 DNA is TGTGCCAGTAGGTTGGCGGCTACGCAGTATTTT.

This clone occurred a few times. The chain couples TRBV27 to TRBJ2-2; D might be TRBD2 (7 bases). The CDR3 length is 15 residues. Per germline, CDR1 MNHEY and CDR2 SMNVEV (reference sequence). V was trimmed by 0 bases and J by 5 bases, leaving 10 bases between them. The CDR3 sequence is CASSLSGGGTGELFF. DNA of the CDR3: TGTGCCAGCAGTTTATCAGGGGGGGGGACCGGGGAGCTGTTTTTT.